The present entry profiles one T cell receptor beta chain with its context. Many counts were recorded for this clonotype. Its antigen remains unidentified. Qualities for individual bases were not recorded, and no much larger clone is one base off. RNA was isolated from bulk, unsorted tissue, and RNA quality was assessed with a NanoDrop ND-1000 and an Agilent 2100. Newly diagnosed lung cancer patients without prior chemotherapy who had been admitted for thoracic surgery in China between August and November 2014 were enrolled as donors. The study excluded patients who had received radiotherapy or chemotherapy before or who had another cancer at the same time. Pieces of surgical tissue measuring about 1-2.1 cm3 were kept in RNAlater solution and held at -80 degrees C until needed. This specimen belongs to a study of tumor and adjacent non-tumor tissue in lung cancer (dated by TCRdb to between 2017 and 2018). For context, the study as a whole: Of the cohort, 11 to 12 patients had adenocarcinoma, 2 had squamous cell carcinoma and 1 had small cell lung cancer. For each patient, one tumor sample and one normal lung sample were taken, giving thirty paired specimens that underwent TCRbeta CDR3 sequencing. Sequencing generated a total of 95 million to 150 million productive TCRbeta reads, averaging roughly 4.3 million reads per sample. Among the roughly 15 patients, ages ranged from about 30 to 80 years, about 10 were men and 5 were women, and disease was TNM stage I to III. Bulk TCRbeta repertoires were compared between lung tumor tissue and matched distant non-tumor lung tissue obtained from more than 12 lung cancer patients. Here is what the overall study found, with its caveats: Because peripheral blood was not sequenced, the blood TCRbeta repertoires of the lung cancer patients in the study went unexamined. TCR diversity was significantly higher in younger patients, and greater tumor TCR diversity was associated with shorter overall survival and shorter disease-free survival. Significantly higher TCR diversity (inverse Simpson) was observed in tumor tissue than in normal lung tissue (approximately 440 vs 150, P = 0.0075, Mann-Whitney U test). With only around 15 patients in the cohort, the authors noted that larger samples and more detailed clinical data are needed. In normal lung, the top 100 clones accounted for a significantly larger cumulative share of the repertoire than in tumor tissue. Neither the sequencing platform nor unique molecular identifiers are mentioned in the methods.

The library was made by multiplex PCR. The run used an Illumina HiSeq 2500. Following protocols modified from ARM-PCR, the researchers constructed TCRbeta libraries through three rounds of nested PCR with primers (Table S4). Before sequencing, PCR products in the 200-500 bp range were cut out of the gel and cleaned up using the QIAquick gel extraction kit. The authors' analysis ran thus. Reads were cleaned using Trimmomatic, were merged into complete CDR3 sequences using FLASH, and were assigned to V(D)J germline segments using MiTCR. Clonal diversity was calculated as the inverse Simpson's index using VDJtools. Productive reads were defined as in-frame sequences without a premature stop codon. TCRdb reprocessed the public reads (quality trimming at Q25 with fastp, clone calling with MiXCR) and kept in-frame beta chains. Merged by CDR3 protein, the rows form single entries marked with the most common genes and DNA. TCRdb's processing, not the authors', yielded these V and J calls. This sample is represented by tens of thousands of distinct CDR3 sequences; 67% of them were singletons. Approximately 16% of the sample comes from the top ten.

After removal of 4 bases from V and 5 bases from J, the junction retains 8 bases not matched to a gene. The CDR3 numbers 15 residues from cysteine through phenylalanine. CDR3 DNA is the only sequence kept; it has 45 bases, read in frame from the first base. Recombination joined TRBV12-3 or TRBV12-4 with TRBJ2-1, and 7 junction bases match TRBD2. Material: lung tumor tissue. This TCR was sampled from a man aged 55 to 70 with non-small cell lung cancer. This receptor has the CDR3 CASSSGGTTHNEQFF. Read as DNA, the sequence is TGTGCCAGCAGTTCGGGCGGGACTACTCACAATGAGCAGTTCTTC.